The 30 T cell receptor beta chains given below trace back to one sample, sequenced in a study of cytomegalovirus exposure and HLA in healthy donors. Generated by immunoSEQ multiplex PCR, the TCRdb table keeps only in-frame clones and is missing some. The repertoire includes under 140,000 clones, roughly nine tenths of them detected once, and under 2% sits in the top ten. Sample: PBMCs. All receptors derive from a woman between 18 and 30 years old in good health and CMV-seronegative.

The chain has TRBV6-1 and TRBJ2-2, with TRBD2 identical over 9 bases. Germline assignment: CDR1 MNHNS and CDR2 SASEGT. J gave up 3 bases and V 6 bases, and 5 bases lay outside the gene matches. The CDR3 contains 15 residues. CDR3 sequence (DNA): TGTGCCAGCAGCCTACTAGCGGGTGACACCGGGGAGCTGTTTTTT. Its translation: CASSLLAGDTGELFF.

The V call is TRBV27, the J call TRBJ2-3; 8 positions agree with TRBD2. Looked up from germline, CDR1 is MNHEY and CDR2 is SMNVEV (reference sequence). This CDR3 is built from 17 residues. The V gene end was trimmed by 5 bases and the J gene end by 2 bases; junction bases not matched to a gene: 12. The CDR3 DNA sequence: TGTGCCAGCAGTCCCGGGACTAGTCCTATTATCACAGATACGCAGTATTTT. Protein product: CASSPGTSPIITDTQYF.

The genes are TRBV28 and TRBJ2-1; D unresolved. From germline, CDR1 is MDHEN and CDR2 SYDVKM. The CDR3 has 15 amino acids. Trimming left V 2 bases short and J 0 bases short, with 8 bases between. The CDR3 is CASSLVPSSYNEQFF. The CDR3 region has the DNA TGTGCCAGCAGTTTAGTCCCGAGCTCCTACAATGAGCAGTTCTTC.

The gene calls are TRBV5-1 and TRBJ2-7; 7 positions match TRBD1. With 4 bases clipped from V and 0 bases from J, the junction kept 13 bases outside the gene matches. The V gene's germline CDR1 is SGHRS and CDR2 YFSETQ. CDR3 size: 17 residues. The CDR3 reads CASSPDRPYPISYEQYF. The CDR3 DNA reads TGCGCCAGCAGCCCGGACAGGCCATATCCGATCTCCTACGAGCAGTACTTC.

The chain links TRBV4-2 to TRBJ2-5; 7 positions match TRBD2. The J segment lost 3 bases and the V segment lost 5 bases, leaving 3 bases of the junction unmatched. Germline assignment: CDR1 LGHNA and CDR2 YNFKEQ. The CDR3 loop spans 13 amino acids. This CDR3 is CASSSGLKETQYF. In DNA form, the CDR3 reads TGTGCCAGCAGCTCGGGACTAAAAGAGACCCAGTACTTC.

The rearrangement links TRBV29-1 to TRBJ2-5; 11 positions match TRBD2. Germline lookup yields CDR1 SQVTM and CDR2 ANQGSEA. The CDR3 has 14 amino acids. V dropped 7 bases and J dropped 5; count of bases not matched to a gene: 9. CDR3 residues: CSAGPSGGLETQYF. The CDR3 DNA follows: TGCAGCGCCGGGCCTAGCGGGGGGTTGGAGACCCAGTACTTC.

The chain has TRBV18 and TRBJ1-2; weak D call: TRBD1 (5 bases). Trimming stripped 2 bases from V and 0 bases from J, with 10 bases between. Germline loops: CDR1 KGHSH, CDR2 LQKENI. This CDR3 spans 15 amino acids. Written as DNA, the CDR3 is TGTGCCAGCTCACCATCGACAGACTCTAACTATGGCTACACCTTC. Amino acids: CASSPSTDSNYGYTF.

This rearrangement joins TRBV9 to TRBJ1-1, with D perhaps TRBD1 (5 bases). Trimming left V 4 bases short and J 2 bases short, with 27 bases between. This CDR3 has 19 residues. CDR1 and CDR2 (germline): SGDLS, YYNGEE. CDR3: CASSSPPSFVGPANTEAFF. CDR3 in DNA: TGTGCCAGCAGCTCACCCCCTTCTTTTGTGGGGCCGGCCAACACTGAAGCTTTCTTT.

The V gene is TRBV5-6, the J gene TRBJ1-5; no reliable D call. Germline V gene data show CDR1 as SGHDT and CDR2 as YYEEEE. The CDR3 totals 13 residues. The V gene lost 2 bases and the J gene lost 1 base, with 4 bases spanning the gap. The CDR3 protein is CASSFQSNQPQHF. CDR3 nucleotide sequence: TGTGCCAGCAGCTTTCAAAGCAATCAGCCCCAGCATTTT.

CDR3 residues: CASSAGTATYEQYF. CDR3 bases: TGCGCCAGCAGCGCGGGGACGGCCACCTACGAGCAGTACTTC. The V and J genes are TRBV5-1 and TRBJ2-7, with a possible D match to TRBD2 (6 bases). With 4 bases removed from V and 2 bases from J, the gap between germline ends came to 13 bases. The germline gives CDR1 SGHRS, CDR2 YFSETQ. This CDR3 has 14 residues.

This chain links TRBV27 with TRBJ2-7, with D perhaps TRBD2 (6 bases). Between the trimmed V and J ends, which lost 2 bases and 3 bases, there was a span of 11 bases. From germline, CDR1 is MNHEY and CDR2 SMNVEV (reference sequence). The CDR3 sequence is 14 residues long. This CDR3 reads CASSLRRDFYEQYF. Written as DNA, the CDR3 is TGTGCCAGCAGTTTACGTCGGGACTTCTACGAGCAGTACTTC.

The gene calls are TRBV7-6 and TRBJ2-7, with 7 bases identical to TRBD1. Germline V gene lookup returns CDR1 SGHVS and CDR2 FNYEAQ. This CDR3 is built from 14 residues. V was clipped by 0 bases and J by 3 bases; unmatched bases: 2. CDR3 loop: CASSLATGDYEQYF. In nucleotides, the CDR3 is TGTGCCAGCAGCTTAGCAACAGGGGACTACGAGCAGTACTTC. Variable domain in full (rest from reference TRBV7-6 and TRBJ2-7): GAGVSQSPRYKVTKRGQDVALRCDPISGHVSLYWYRQALGQGPEFLTYFNYEAQQDKSGLPNDRFSAERPEGSISTLTIQRTEQRDSAMYRCASSLATGDYEQYFGPGTRLTVT.

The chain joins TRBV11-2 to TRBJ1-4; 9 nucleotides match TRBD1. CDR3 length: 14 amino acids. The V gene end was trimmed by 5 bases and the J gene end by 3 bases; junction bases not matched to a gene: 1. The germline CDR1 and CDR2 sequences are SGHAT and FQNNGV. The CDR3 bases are TGTGCCAGCAGCCGGACAGGGGCTAATGAAAAACTGTTTTTT. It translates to CASSRTGANEKLFF.

The CDR3 coding sequence is TGCGCCAGCAGCCAAGAAGGGAGCTCCTATAATTCACCCCTCCACTTT. Translated: CASSQEGSSYNSPLHF. The chain joins TRBV4-3 to TRBJ1-6; D is undetermined. CDR3 length: 16 amino acids. V lost 0 bases and J lost 0, with 6 bases in between. Looked up from germline, CDR1 is LGHNA and CDR2 is YSLEER.

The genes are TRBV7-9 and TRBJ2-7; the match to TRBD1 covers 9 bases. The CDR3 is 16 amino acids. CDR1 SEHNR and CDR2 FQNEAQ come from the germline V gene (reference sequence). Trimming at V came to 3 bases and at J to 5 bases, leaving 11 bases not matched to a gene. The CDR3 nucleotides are TGTGCCAGCAGCTTCGCAACACCGGGACAGGGCGACGAGCAGTACTTC. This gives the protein CASSFATPGQGDEQYF.

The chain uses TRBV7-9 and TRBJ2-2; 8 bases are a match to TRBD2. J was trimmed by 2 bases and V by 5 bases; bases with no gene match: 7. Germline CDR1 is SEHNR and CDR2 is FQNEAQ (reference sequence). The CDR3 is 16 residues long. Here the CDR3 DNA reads TGTGCCAGCAGCCGCTGGACTAGCCCTAACACCGGGGAGCTGTTTTTT. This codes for CASSRWTSPNTGELFF.

In nucleotides, the CDR3 is TGTGCCAGCAGCACCCTAGAATCCAGCGGGGGTTCGCAAGAGACCCAGTACTTC. Translation gives CASSTLESSGGSQETQYF. This chain connects TRBV4-2 to TRBJ2-5; the match to TRBD2 covers 8 bases. The V gene end was trimmed by 5 bases and the J gene end by 2 bases; junction bases not matched to a gene: 16. The CDR3 consists of 18 residues. Per the germline V gene, CDR1 is LGHNA and CDR2 is YNFKEQ.

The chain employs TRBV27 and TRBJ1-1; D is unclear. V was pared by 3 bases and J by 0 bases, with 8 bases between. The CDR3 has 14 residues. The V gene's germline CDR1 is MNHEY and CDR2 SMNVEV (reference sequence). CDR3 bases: TGTGCCAGCAGTTTGAACAGAATGAACACTGAAGCTTTCTTT. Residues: CASSLNRMNTEAFF.

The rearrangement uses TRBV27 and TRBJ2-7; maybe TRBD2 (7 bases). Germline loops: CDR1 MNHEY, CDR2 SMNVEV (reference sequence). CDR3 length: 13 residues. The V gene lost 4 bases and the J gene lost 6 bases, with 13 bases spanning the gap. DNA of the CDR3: TGTGCCAGCAGTTGGGGGGGGCAAGGCGAGCAGTACTTC. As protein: CASSWGGQGEQYF.

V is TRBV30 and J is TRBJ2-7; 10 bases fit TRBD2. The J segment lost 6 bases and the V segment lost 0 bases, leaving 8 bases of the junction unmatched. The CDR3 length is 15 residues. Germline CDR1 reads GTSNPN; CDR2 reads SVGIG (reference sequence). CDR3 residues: CAWSVFASGRSEQYF. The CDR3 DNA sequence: TGTGCCTGGAGTGTTTTTGCTAGCGGGAGAAGCGAGCAGTACTTC. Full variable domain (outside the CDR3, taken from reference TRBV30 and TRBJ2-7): SQTIHQWPATLVQPVGSPLSLECTVEGTSNPNLYWYRQAAGRGLQLLFYSVGIGQISSEVPQNLSASRPQDRQFILSSKKLLLSDSGFYLCAWSVFASGRSEQYFGPGTRLTVT.

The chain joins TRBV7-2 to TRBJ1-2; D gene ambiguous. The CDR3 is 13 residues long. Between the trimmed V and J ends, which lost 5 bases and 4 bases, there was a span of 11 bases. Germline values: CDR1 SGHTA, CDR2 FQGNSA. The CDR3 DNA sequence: TGTGCCAGCAGCCCTGGAGGTGTCTATGGCTACACCTTC. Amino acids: CASSPGGVYGYTF. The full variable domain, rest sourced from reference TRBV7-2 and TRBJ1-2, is GAGVSQSPSNKVTEKGKDVELRCDPISGHTALYWYRQSLGQGLEFLIYFQGNSAPDKSGLPSDRFSAERTGGSVSTLTIQRTQQEDSAVYLCASSPGGVYGYTFGSGTRLTVV.

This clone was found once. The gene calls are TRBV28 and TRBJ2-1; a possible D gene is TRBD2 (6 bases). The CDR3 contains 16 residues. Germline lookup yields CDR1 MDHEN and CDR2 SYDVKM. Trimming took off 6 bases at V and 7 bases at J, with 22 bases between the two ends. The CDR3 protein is CASSASVMVLGNEQFF. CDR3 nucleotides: TGTGCCAGCAGCGCTAGCGTTATGGTCCTGGGGAATGAGCAGTTCTTC.

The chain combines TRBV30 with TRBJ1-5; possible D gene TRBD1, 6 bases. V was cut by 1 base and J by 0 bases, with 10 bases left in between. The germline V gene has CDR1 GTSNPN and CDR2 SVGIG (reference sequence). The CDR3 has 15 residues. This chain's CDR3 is CAWSGRGYSNQPQHF. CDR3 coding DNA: TGTGCCTGGAGTGGCAGGGGCTATAGCAATCAGCCCCAGCATTTT.

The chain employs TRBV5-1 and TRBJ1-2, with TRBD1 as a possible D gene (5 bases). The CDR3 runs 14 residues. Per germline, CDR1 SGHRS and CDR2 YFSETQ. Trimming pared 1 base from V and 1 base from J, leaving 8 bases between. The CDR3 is CASSLSGNNYGYTF. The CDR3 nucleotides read TGCGCCAGCAGCTTGTCAGGGAATAACTATGGCTACACCTTC.

CDR3 coding DNA: TGTGCCAGCAGCCCCGGTGGCAGGGCCTACGAGCAGTACTTC. Residues: CASSPGGRAYEQYF. The V call is TRBV13, the J call TRBJ2-7, with D possibly being TRBD1 (5 bases). V lost 5 bases, J lost 2 bases, and 13 bases lay in between. The CDR3 is made up of 14 amino acids. Germline values: CDR1 PRHDT, CDR2 FYEKMQ (reference sequence).

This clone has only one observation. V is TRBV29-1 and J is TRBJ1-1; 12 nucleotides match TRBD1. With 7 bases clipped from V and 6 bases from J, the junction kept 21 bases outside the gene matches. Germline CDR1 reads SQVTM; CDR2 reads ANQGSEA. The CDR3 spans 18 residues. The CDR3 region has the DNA TGCAGCGGATTCGGAGGATCTCGGGACAGGGGGCTTGGAGCTGAAGCTTTCTTT. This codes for CSGFGGSRDRGLGAEAFF. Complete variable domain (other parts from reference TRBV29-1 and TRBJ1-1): SAVISQKPSRDICQRGTSLTIQCQVDSQVTMMFWYRQQPGQSLTLIATANQGSEATYESGFVIDKFPISRPNLTFSTLTVSNMSPEDSSIYLCSGFGGSRDRGLGAEAFFGQGTRLTVV.

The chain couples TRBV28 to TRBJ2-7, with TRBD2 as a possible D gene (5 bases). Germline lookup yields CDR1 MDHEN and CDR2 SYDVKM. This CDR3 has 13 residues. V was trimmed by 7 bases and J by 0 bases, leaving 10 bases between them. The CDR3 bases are TGTGCCAGCAAGGACTTTGGCTCCTACGAGCAGTACTTC. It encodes CASKDFGSYEQYF.

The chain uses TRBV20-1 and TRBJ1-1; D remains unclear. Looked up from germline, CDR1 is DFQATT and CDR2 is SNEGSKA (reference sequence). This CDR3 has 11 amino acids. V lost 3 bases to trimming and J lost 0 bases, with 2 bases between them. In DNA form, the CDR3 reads TGCAGTGCTAGTATGAACACTGAAGCTTTCTTT. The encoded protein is CSASMNTEAFF.

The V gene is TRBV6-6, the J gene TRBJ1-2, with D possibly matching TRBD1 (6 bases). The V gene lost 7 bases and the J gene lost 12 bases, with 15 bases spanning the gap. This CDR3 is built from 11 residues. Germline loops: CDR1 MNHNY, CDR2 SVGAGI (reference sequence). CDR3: CASINRGAHTF. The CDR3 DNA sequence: TGTGCCAGCATTAACCGGGGGGCCCACACCTTC.

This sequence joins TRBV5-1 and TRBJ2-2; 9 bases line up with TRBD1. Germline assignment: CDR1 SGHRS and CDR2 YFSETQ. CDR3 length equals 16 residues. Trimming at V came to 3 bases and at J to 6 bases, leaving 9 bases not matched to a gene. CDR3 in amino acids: CASSSTTGGASGELFF. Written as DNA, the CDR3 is TGCGCCAGCAGCTCAACTACAGGGGGCGCATCCGGGGAGCTGTTTTTT.